Included here is one T cell receptor (beta chain) sequence, with context. The data were taken from a study of T cell changes during pregnancy in multiple sclerosis. This CDR3 region has 15 residues. With 4 bases removed from V and 3 bases from J, the gap between germline ends came to 13 bases. Germline V lookup: CDR1 SGHTA, CDR2 FQGTGA. Assay: immunoSEQ multiplex PCR; the TCRdb copy retains only in-frame clones and omits some. The sample has tens of thousands of clones; just under 95% are singletons. The clonotype originates from a female donor with multiple sclerosis, enrolled in a pregnancy study. V gene TRBV7-3 combines with J gene TRBJ2-1, with D unresolved. Sequencing used peripheral blood, obtained in the second trimester of pregnancy. The CDR3 DNA sequence: TGTGCCAGCAGCTCTGGCCCCCCCGACTACAATGAGCAGTTCTTC. Residues: CASSSGPPDYNEQFF.